This T cell receptor (beta chain) was obtained from a study of CD8 T cells in Susac syndrome. This CDR3 has 14 amino acids. Germline-derived CDR1 and CDR2 are SGHAT and FQDESV (reference sequence). V dropped 7 bases and J dropped 4 bases, with 16 bases sitting between them. cDNA came from roughly 0.53 to 1 ug RNA primed by random hexamers. TCRdb called the immunoSEQ multiplex PCR reads again in MiXCR, with one record for every CDR3 protein. The sample holds about 120,000 distinct CDR3 sequences, around 90% seen once. This receptor was taken from a human donor in good health. The V gene is TRBV11-1, the J gene TRBJ2-5; D not certain. The sequenced sample consisted of CD4+ T cells from PBMCs. The CDR3: CASTSPRQPETQYF. The CDR3 nucleotides read TGTGCCAGCACCTCTCCCCGGCAGCCAGAGACCCAGTACTTC.